The 3 T cell receptor beta chains below come from one sample, sequenced in a study of CD8 T cells in Susac syndrome. Random hexamers were used to reverse transcribe roughly 0.5 to 1 ug of RNA. TCRdb reprocessed the immunoSEQ multiplex PCR reads with MiXCR, giving one entry per CDR3 protein. Of approximately 160,000 distinct CDR3 sequences in the sample, around 95% were seen once. Sequences were obtained from CD4+ T cells from PBMCs. The receptors originated from a human donor in good health.

The chain recombines TRBV6-6 with TRBJ2-2; a weak D match, TRBD1 (5 bases). The V gene lost 7 bases and the J gene lost 1 base, with 16 bases spanning the gap. CDR1 and CDR2 (germline): MNHNY, SVGAGI (reference sequence). The CDR3 has 16 amino acids. DNA of the CDR3: TGTGCCAGCACTTTAAAAGACAGAATGAACACCGGGGAGCTGTTTTTT. It yields the protein CASTLKDRMNTGELFF.

The chain combines TRBV12-3 or TRBV12-4 with TRBJ2-3; 8 bases line up with TRBD2. V lost 7 bases and J lost 4; bases outside the gene matches: 7. CDR3 length: 14 amino acids. The CDR3 is CASIFGGAADTQYF. CDR3 coding DNA: TGTGCCAGCATCTTCGGGGGGGCGGCAGATACGCAGTATTTT.

This rearrangement joins TRBV20-1 to TRBJ2-2; possible D gene TRBD2, 5 bases. The CDR3 is 14 residues long. The germline V gene encodes CDR1 DFQATT and CDR2 SNEGSKA (reference sequence). V gave up 2 bases and J gave up 5 bases, with 12 bases separating them. CDR3 amino acids: CSARPPGFTGELFF. The CDR3 DNA follows: TGCAGTGCTAGACCTCCGGGGTTTACCGGGGAGCTGTTTTTT.